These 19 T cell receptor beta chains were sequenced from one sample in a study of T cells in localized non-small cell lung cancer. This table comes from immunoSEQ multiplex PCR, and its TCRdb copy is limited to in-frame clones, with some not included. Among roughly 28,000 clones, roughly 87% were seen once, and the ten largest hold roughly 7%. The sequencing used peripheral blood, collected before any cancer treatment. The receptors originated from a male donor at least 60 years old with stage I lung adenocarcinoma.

The CDR3 protein is CASSQGPSNYNEQFF. DNA for the CDR3: TGTGCCAGCAGTCAGGGGCCTAGTAATTACAATGAGCAGTTCTTC. The chain has TRBV2 and TRBJ2-1, with D tentatively TRBD1 (6 bases). The CDR3 has 15 amino acids. Germline V gene data show CDR1 as SNHLY and CDR2 as FYNNEI. Trimming cost V 5 bases and J 4 bases, with 15 bases left between them.

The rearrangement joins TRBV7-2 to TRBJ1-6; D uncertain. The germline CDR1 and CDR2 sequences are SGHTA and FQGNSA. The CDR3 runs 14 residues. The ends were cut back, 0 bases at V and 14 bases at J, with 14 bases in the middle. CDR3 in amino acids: CASSLAEAQASLHF. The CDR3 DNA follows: TGTGCCAGCAGCTTAGCTGAGGCCCAGGCATCCCTCCACTTT.

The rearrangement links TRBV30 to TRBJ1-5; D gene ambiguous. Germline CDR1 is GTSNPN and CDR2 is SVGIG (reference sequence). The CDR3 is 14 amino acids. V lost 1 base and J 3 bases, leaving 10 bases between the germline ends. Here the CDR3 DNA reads TGTGCCTGGAGTGACAACGCCATCAATCAGCCCCAGCATTTT. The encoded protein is CAWSDNAINQPQHF.

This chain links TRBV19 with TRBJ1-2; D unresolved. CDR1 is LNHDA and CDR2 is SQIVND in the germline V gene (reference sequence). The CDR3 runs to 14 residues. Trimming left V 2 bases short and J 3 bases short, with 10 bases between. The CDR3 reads CASSIMSTDYGYTF. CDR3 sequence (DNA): TGTGCCAGTAGTATAATGTCAACGGACTATGGCTACACCTTC. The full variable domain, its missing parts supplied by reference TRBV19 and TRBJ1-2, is DGGITQSPKYLFRKEGQNVTLSCEQNLNHDAMYWYRQDPGQGLRLIYYSQIVNDFQKGDIAEGYSVSREKKESFPLTVTSAQKNPTAFYLCASSIMSTDYGYTFGSGTRLTVV.

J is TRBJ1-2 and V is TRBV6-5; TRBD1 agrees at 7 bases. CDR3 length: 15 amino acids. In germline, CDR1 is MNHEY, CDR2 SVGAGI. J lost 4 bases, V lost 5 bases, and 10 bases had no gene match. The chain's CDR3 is CASSPKGAGGYGYTF. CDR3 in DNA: TGTGCCAGCAGTCCGAAGGGGGCTGGTGGCTATGGCTACACCTTC.

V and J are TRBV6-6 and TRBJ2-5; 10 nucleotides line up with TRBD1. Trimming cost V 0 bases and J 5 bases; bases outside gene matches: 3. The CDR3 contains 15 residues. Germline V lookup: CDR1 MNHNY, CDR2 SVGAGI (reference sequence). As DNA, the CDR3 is TGTGCCAGCAGTTACTCCGGGACAGGGGACGAGACCCAGTACTTC. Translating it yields CASSYSGTGDETQYF.

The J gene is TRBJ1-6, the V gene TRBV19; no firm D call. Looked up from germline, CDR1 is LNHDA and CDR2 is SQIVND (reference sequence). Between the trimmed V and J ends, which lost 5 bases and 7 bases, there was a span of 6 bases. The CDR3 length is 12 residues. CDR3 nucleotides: TGTGCCAGTAGTCTCCTGAATTCACCCCTCCACTTT. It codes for CASSLLNSPLHF.

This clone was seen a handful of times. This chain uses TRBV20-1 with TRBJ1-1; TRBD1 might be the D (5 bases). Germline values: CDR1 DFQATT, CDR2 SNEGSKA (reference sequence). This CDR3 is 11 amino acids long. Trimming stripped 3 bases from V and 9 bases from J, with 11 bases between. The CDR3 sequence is CSARQGDKAFF. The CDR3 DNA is TGCAGTGCTAGGCAGGGTGATAAAGCTTTCTTT.

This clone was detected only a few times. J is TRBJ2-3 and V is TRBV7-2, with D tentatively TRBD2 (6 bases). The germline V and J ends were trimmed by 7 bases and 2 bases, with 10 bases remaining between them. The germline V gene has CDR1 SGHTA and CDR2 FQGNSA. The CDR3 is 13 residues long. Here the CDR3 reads CASKDYITDTQYF. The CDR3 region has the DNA TGTGCCAGCAAGGACTACATCACAGATACGCAGTATTTT.

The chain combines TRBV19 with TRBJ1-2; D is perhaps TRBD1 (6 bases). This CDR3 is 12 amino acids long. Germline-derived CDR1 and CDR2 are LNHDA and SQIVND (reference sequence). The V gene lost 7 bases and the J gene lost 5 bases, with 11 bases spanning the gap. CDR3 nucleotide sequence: TGTGCCAGTAAGCCAGGGGATTATGGCTACACCTTC. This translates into CASKPGDYGYTF.

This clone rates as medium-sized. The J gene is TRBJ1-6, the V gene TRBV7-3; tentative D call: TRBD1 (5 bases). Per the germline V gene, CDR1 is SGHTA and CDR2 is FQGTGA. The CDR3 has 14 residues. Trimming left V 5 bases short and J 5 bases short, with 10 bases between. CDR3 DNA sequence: TGTGCCAGCAGCCTCGGGACCGATAATTCACCCCTCCACTTT. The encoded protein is CASSLGTDNSPLHF.

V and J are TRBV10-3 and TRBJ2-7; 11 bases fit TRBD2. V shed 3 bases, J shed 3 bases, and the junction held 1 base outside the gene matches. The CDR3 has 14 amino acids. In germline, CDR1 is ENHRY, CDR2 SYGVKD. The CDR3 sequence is CAISELAGDYEQYF. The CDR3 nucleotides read TGTGCCATCAGTGAACTAGCGGGGGACTACGAGCAGTACTTC.

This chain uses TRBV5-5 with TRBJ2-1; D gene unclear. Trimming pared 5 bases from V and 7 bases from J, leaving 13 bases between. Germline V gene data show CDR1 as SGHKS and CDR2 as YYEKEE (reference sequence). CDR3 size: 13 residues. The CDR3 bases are TGTGCCAGCAGTTCCATCGTTGGGAATGAGCAGTTCTTC. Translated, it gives CASSSIVGNEQFF.

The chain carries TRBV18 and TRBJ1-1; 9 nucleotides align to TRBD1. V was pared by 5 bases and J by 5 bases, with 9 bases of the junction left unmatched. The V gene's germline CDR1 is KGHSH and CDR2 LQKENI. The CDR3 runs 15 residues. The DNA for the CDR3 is TGTGCCAGCTCATTAAGGACAGGGGAATTGACTGAAGCTTTCTTT. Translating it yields CASSLRTGELTEAFF.

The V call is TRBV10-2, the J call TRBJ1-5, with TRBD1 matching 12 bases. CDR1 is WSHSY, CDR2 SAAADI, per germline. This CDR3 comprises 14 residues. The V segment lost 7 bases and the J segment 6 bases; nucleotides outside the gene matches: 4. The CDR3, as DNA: TGCGCCAGCACGGGACAGGGGGCAAGTCAGCCCCAGCATTTT. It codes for CASTGQGASQPQHF.

CDR3 sequence reads: CASSHDGQPYGYTF. The CDR3 nucleotides read TGTGCCAGCAGCCACGACGGACAGCCCTATGGCTACACCTTC. J is TRBJ1-2 and V is TRBV7-2; tentative D call: TRBD1 (6 bases). CDR1 SGHTA and CDR2 FQGNSA come from the germline V gene. The CDR3 consists of 14 residues. The V gene lost 5 bases and the J gene lost 4 bases, with 14 bases spanning the gap. Full variable domain (remainder filled in from reference TRBV7-2 and TRBJ1-2): GAGVSQSPSNKVTEKGKDVELRCDPISGHTALYWYRQSLGQGLEFLIYFQGNSAPDKSGLPSDRFSAERTGGSVSTLTIQRTQQEDSAVYLCASSHDGQPYGYTFGSGTRLTVV.

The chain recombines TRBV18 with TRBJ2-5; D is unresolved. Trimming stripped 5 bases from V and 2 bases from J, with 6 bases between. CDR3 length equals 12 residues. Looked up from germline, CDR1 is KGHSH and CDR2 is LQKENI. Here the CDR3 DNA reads TGTGCCAGCTCATTCCAGCAAGAGACCCAGTACTTC. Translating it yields CASSFQQETQYF. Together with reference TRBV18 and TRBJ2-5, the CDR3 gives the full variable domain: NAGVMQNPRHLVRRRGQEARLRCSPMKGHSHVYWYRQLPEEGLKFMVYLQKENIIDESGMPKERFSAEFPKEGPSILRIQQVVRGDSAAYFCASSFQQETQYFGPGTRLLVL.

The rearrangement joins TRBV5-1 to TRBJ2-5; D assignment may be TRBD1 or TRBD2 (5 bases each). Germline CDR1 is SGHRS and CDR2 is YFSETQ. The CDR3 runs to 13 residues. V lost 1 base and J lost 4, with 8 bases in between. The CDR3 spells CASSLSGPETQYF. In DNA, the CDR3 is TGCGCCAGCAGCTTGTCGGGACCAGAGACCCAGTACTTC.

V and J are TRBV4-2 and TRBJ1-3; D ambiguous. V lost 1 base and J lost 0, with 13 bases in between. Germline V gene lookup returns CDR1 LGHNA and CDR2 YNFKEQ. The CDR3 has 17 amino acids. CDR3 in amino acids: CASSQAPAASSGNTIYF. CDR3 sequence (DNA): TGTGCCAGCAGCCAAGCCCCAGCAGCCTCCTCTGGAAACACCATATATTTT.